Below, 22 T cell receptor beta chains from the same sample are listed, as sequenced in a study of shared clonotypes between healthy human individuals (dated by TCRdb to 2018 to 2021). Library preparation used the immunoSEQ multiplex PCR assay. TCRdb obtained this table from immuneACCESS and retained in-frame rearrangements with V and J assigned. These tables miss some clones; where compared with another copy, unresolved V genes account for less than half of the shortfall, and the remainder is unexplained. The sample profile shows about 2.1 million clones; over 85% of them were found once. The top ten clones comprise about 1.6% of the sample. CD8 naive samples were obtained by positive selection for CCR7 among CD45RO-negative cells, yielding a CD45RA+CCR7+ population from which TemRA cells were excluded. Sequenced material: naive CD8+ T cells from PBMCs. The cell subset or site label, read with the paper, signifies: CD45RA+CCR7+. The origin of the receptors is a man aged 18 to 29 in good health. Some clones in this sample may be carry-over from other donors' samples.

The chain has TRBV4-1 and TRBJ1-2; weak D call: TRBD1 (5 bases). The germline CDR1 and CDR2 sequences are MGHRA and YSYEKL. With 3 bases removed from V and 7 bases from J, the gap between germline ends came to 15 bases. This CDR3 spans 14 amino acids. CDR3 nucleotides: TGCGCCAGCAGCCAGGATCCAGGGCGCGGTGGCTACACCTTC. Its translation: CASSQDPGRGGYTF.

The V gene is TRBV15, the J gene TRBJ1-1; possible D gene TRBD1, 5 bases. The CDR3 contains 13 residues. Looked up from germline, CDR1 is LNHNV and CDR2 is YYDKDF (reference sequence). V was shortened by 5 bases and J by 4 bases, with 11 bases between the two germline ends. The CDR3 spells CATSPTGGTEAFF. In DNA, the CDR3 is TGTGCCACCAGCCCGACGGGGGGCACTGAAGCTTTCTTT.

The chain uses TRBV7-9 and TRBJ1-2; TRBD1 matches at 7 bases. In germline, CDR1 is SEHNR, CDR2 FQNEAQ (reference sequence). This CDR3 has 16 residues. Trimming at V came to 7 bases and at J to 2 bases, leaving 13 bases not matched to a gene. CDR3 nucleotide sequence: TGTGCCAGCACCAGACAGGGATCTAATAAGAACTATGGCTACACCTTC. It encodes CASTRQGSNKNYGYTF.

The chain recombines TRBV10-3 with TRBJ1-4; D may be TRBD1 (5 bases). Germline CDR1 ENHRY, CDR2 SYGVKD. Between the trimmed V and J ends, which lost 10 bases and 2 bases, there was a span of 17 bases. The CDR3 sequence is 15 residues long. DNA of the CDR3: TGTGCCACCTTTGGGGGGGGTTCGACTAATGAAAAACTGTTTTTT. It encodes CATFGGGSTNEKLFF.

Of note for this clone: The same CDR3 can be traced to other DNA sequences in this sample. This chain connects TRBV27 to TRBJ1-5, with D possibly being TRBD1 (5 bases). This CDR3 is 14 amino acids long. Trimming shortened V by 3 bases and J by 4 bases, and 10 bases separated the two germline ends. The germline V gene encodes CDR1 MNHEY and CDR2 SMNVEV (reference sequence). The CDR3 coding sequence is TGTGCCAGCAGTTTTACAGGTCGTAATCAGCCCCAGCATTTT. Translated, it gives CASSFTGRNQPQHF.

The genes are TRBV30 and TRBJ1-1; tentative D call: TRBD1 (6 bases). Between the trimmed V and J ends, which lost 3 bases and 3 bases, there was a span of 17 bases. Germline V gene data show CDR1 as GTSNPN and CDR2 as SVGIG (reference sequence). The CDR3 sequence is 15 residues long. CDR3 region: CAWSPKGGGYTEAFF. The CDR3 nucleotides are TGTGCCTGGAGCCCGAAGGGGGGAGGGTACACTGAAGCTTTCTTT.

This clone appeared a single time. The sample holds other DNA sequences that translate to the same CDR3. The V gene is TRBV27, the J gene TRBJ2-3; D unclear. The V end was cut by 0 bases, the J end by 2 bases, with 3 bases between. Germline values: CDR1 MNHEY, CDR2 SMNVEV (reference sequence). CDR3 length: 13 amino acids. The CDR3 DNA is TGTGCCAGCAGTTTATCTCTCACAGATACGCAGTATTTT. Translated, it gives CASSLSLTDTQYF.

As regards this clone: This CDR3 is also generated by other DNA sequences in the sample. The chain combines TRBV5-1 with TRBJ2-7, with D tentatively TRBD2 (6 bases). Germline CDR1 and CDR2: SGHRS and YFSETQ. The CDR3 consists of 14 residues. Deletions cut 3 bases from V and 3 bases from J, with 13 bases between. For the CDR3, the DNA is TGCGCCAGCAGCTGGACCGGGAGTGGCTACGAGCAGTACTTC. Translating it yields CASSWTGSGYEQYF.

V and J are TRBV11-2 and TRBJ1-4; 9 nucleotides match TRBD1. V gave up 0 bases and J gave up 4 bases; unmatched junction bases: 0. The CDR3 runs to 15 residues. Germline CDR1 reads SGHAT; CDR2 reads FQNNGV. In DNA form, the CDR3 reads TGTGCCAGCAGCTTAGAGGGACAGGGTAATGAAAAACTGTTTTTT. Translation gives CASSLEGQGNEKLFF.

The chain couples TRBV6-1 to TRBJ2-7; 9 positions agree with TRBD1. Looked up from germline, CDR1 is MNHNS and CDR2 is SASEGT. V gave up 5 bases and J gave up 0 bases; unmatched junction bases: 5. The CDR3 has 15 residues. The CDR3 bases are TGTGCCAGCAGTCCCCGGGACAGGGCCTCCTACGAGCAGTACTTC. Translating gives CASSPRDRASYEQYF.

The chain joins TRBV27 to TRBJ2-1; 7 nucleotides line up with TRBD1. J gave up 6 bases and V 5 bases, and 13 bases lay outside the gene matches. There are 16 residues in the CDR3. CDR1 and CDR2 (germline): MNHEY, SMNVEV (reference sequence). In nucleotides, the CDR3 is TGTGCCAGCAGTGCCCGCTGGGACAGCATCACCAATGAGCAGTTCTTC. Amino acids: CASSARWDSITNEQFF.

This chain links TRBV28 with TRBJ2-1, with 11 bases identical to TRBD2. Per the germline V gene, CDR1 is MDHEN and CDR2 is SYDVKM. CDR3 size: 15 residues. Unmatched junction bases numbered 5, after V lost 3 bases and J lost 7 bases. DNA of the CDR3: TGTGCCAGCAGTTTTGGGACTAGCGGTGGGAATGAGCAGTTCTTC. It specifies CASSFGTSGGNEQFF.

The J gene is TRBJ2-3, the V gene TRBV28; unclear D gene. Germline V lookup: CDR1 MDHEN, CDR2 SYDVKM. V was shortened by 5 bases and J by 4 bases, with 22 bases between the two germline ends. The CDR3 contains 17 residues. This chain's CDR3 is CASSSVGRLLGADTQYF. For the CDR3, the DNA is TGTGCCAGCAGTAGTGTAGGACGACTCCTGGGCGCAGATACGCAGTATTTT.

V usage is TRBV9 and J usage is TRBJ2-7, with 7 positions matching TRBD2. The V gene's germline CDR1 is SGDLS and CDR2 YYNGEE. J lost 4 bases, V lost 2 bases, and 12 bases had no gene match. The length of the CDR3 is 16 residues. As DNA, the CDR3 is TGTGCCAGCAGCGTGGAGAGCGGGATCATGCCTTACGAGCAGTACTTC. This gives the protein CASSVESGIMPYEQYF.

The chain joins TRBV13 to TRBJ1-1; D not certain. The germline V gene encodes CDR1 PRHDT and CDR2 FYEKMQ (reference sequence). V was cut by 5 bases and J by 0 bases, with 7 bases left in between. CDR3 length equals 13 residues. The CDR3 DNA sequence: TGTGCCAGCAGCCTAAAGATGAACACTGAAGCTTTCTTT. Translating it yields CASSLKMNTEAFF.

The genes are TRBV10-3 and TRBJ2-5; maybe TRBD2 (6 bases). The CDR3 is 16 residues long. Trimming removed 0 bases at V and 4 bases at J, with 15 bases between. CDR1 and CDR2 from the germline V gene are ENHRY and SYGVKD. CDR3 sequence (DNA): TGTGCCATCAGTGAGTCGAGGGTGGCGGGGCCAGAGACCCAGTACTTC. Amino acids: CAISESRVAGPETQYF.

The rearrangement joins TRBV27 to TRBJ2-7; 7 bases are shared with TRBD2. CDR1 and CDR2 from the germline V gene are MNHEY and SMNVEV (reference sequence). The CDR3 extends over 16 amino acids. After removal of 5 bases from V and 2 bases from J, the junction contained 12 bases not matched to a gene. CDR3 DNA: TGTGCCAGCAGTCCCTCCGTGGGACTAAGGGCCTACGAGCAGTACTTC. Its protein product is CASSPSVGLRAYEQYF.

In regard to this clone: Other DNA sequences of this sample code for an identical CDR3. The chain carries TRBV29-1 and TRBJ2-1, with TRBD1 matching 10 bases. CDR1 SQVTM and CDR2 ANQGSEA come from the germline V gene. The V segment lost 4 bases and the J segment 2 bases; nucleotides outside the gene matches: 2. The CDR3 consists of 14 residues. The CDR3 reads CSVGGTGAYNEQFF. CDR3 nucleotides: TGCAGCGTTGGTGGGACAGGGGCCTACAATGAGCAGTTCTTC.

The rearrangement uses TRBV7-9 and TRBJ1-3, with D perhaps TRBD1 (5 bases). The germline V and J ends were trimmed by 1 base and 2 bases, with 9 bases remaining between them. Germline CDR1 reads SEHNR; CDR2 reads FQNEAQ (reference sequence). The CDR3 length is 15 residues. DNA of the CDR3: TGTGCCAGCAGCTTAGGTTGGGGGGCTGGAAACACCATATATTTT. Encoded protein: CASSLGWGAGNTIYF.

The chain recombines TRBV6-4 with TRBJ2-7; 7 bases map to TRBD2. Germline CDR1 reads MRHNA; CDR2 reads SNTAGT. The CDR3 is made up of 12 amino acids. The CDR3 sequence is CVTGTTAYEQYF. The CDR3 bases are TGTGTCACCGGGACTACCGCCTACGAGCAGTACTTC.

This chain connects TRBV6-1 to TRBJ2-7, with D perhaps matching TRBD2 (6 bases). The V and J ends lost 1 base and 2 bases respectively, with 12 bases between them. The CDR3 consists of 15 residues. Germline CDR1 and CDR2: MNHNS and SASEGT. CDR3 sequence reads: CASSEVRDWTYEQYF. CDR3 DNA: TGTGCCAGCAGTGAAGTCCGGGACTGGACCTACGAGCAGTACTTC.

V gene TRBV7-2 combines with J gene TRBJ2-7; 9 bases agree with TRBD2. The CDR3 totals 17 residues. Germline values: CDR1 SGHTA, CDR2 FQGNSA. V lost 1 base, J lost 3 bases, and 10 bases stayed unmatched. CDR3 nucleotides: TGTGCCAGCAGCTTAGGGGGGCGGCTAGCGGGGCGCTACGAGCAGTACTTC. Encoded protein: CASSLGGRLAGRYEQYF.